Following are 18 T cell receptor beta chains from one sample sequenced in a study of blood T cells in healthy people across ages. The authors ran a second PCR of about 6 to 11 cycles using a sample-barcoded 5' primer and a J-beta primer mix. TCRdb recomputed calls from the 5' RACE reads with MiXCR, one row per CDR3 protein. The sample holds about 680,000 distinct CDR3 sequences, around 45% seen once. The sequencing input was blood. Receptors were obtained from a woman aged 60-70 years in good health.

This clonotype was counted at least ten times. The genes are TRBV29-1 and TRBJ2-7; D may be TRBD2 (6 bases). Germline values: CDR1 SQVTM, CDR2 ANQGSEA. Trimming pared 4 bases from V and 2 bases from J, leaving 12 bases between. The CDR3 spans 13 residues. DNA for the CDR3: TGCAGCGTTGGGAGGGGACTCACCTACGAGCAGTACTTC. Amino acids: CSVGRGLTYEQYF.

The rearrangement links TRBV7-3 to TRBJ2-1; D remains ambiguous. Trimming cost V 5 bases and J 6 bases, with 14 bases left between them. CDR1 and CDR2 (germline): SGHTA, FQGTGA. This CDR3 is 14 amino acids long. CDR3 DNA sequence: TGTGCCAGCAGCCCGGGTGGGCTACCCAATGAGCAGTTCTTC. Translation gives CASSPGGLPNEQFF.

Only one count was recorded for this clonotype. This sequence joins TRBV28 and TRBJ2-1, with 7 bases fitting TRBD1. This CDR3 spans 15 amino acids. V was pared by 4 bases and J by 5 bases, with 8 bases of the junction left unmatched. Germline CDR1 is MDHEN and CDR2 is SYDVKM. Written as DNA, the CDR3 is TGTGCCAGCAGTTACCTCGGGACAGCCAACAATGAGCAGTTCTTC. Its translation is CASSYLGTANNEQFF. The full variable domain, rest sourced from reference TRBV28 and TRBJ2-1, is DVKVTQSSRYLVKRTGEKVFLECVQDMDHENMFWYRQDPGLGLRLIYFSYDVKMKEKGDIPEGYSVSREKKERFSLILESASTNQTSMYLCASSYLGTANNEQFFGPGTRLTVL.

This sequence joins TRBV12-3 or TRBV12-4 and TRBJ2-1; D is ambiguous. V lost 5 bases, J lost 2 bases, and 13 bases lay in between. This CDR3 spans 15 amino acids. The CDR3 DNA reads as TGTGCCAGCAGTGACGGGTCTAATCCCTACAATGAGCAGTTCTTC. Protein product: CASSDGSNPYNEQFF.

Concerning this clonotype: At one of its ends the junction is not consistent with the germline gene, which may arise from a read error. J is TRBJ2-5 and V is TRBV7-2; tentative D call: TRBD1 (5 bases). Germline values: CDR1 SGHTA, CDR2 FQGNSA. The CDR3 runs to 16 residues. The DNA for the CDR3 is TGTGCCAGTTCCCAAAACAGGCCAGCCCCTCAAGAGACCCGGTACTTC. Its translation is CASSQNRPAPQETRYF.

Comment on this clonotype: A much larger clonotype is one base distant, so this may be a read error. The gene calls are TRBV7-9 and TRBJ2-1; D ambiguous. Germline V gives CDR1 SEHNR, CDR2 FQNEAQ (reference sequence). This CDR3 has 14 amino acids. The CDR3 sequence is CASSLIGLPNERFF. CDR3 coding DNA: TGTGCCAGCAGCTTAATCGGTCTACCAAATGAGCGGTTCTTC.

This rearrangement joins TRBV12-3 or TRBV12-4 to TRBJ2-3; possible D gene TRBD2, 5 bases. The CDR3 runs to 14 residues. The germline V and J ends were trimmed by 2 bases and 5 bases, with 11 bases remaining between them. The CDR3 region is CASSLNRDRDTQYF. The CDR3 DNA follows: TGTGCCAGCAGTTTAAATCGGGATAGAGATACGCAGTATTTT.

V usage is TRBV7-2 and J usage is TRBJ2-7; D not resolved. V dropped 2 bases and J dropped 2 bases, with 10 bases sitting between them. This CDR3 has 14 amino acids. The germline V gene encodes CDR1 SGHTA and CDR2 FQGNSA. CDR3 loop: CASSLMGQTYEQYF. The CDR3 DNA reads TGTGCCAGCAGCTTAATGGGTCAGACCTACGAGCAGTACTTC.

The genes are TRBV27 and TRBJ2-3, with 10 bases aligning to TRBD1. The CDR3 extends over 15 amino acids. The trim removed 2 bases at V and 4 bases at J, leaving 3 bases unmatched. Germline V lookup: CDR1 MNHEY, CDR2 SMNVEV (reference sequence). The CDR3 DNA reads TGTGCCAGCAGTTTACTGGGACAGGGGTCAGATACGCAGTATTTT. Its translation is CASSLLGQGSDTQYF.

This clonotype was counted a single time. V and J are TRBV6-2 or TRBV6-3 and TRBJ2-7; 7 bases fit TRBD2. V lost 6 bases to trimming and J lost 0 bases; unmatched junction nucleotides: 5. Germline values: CDR1 MNHEY, CDR2 SVGEGT. The CDR3 extends over 14 amino acids. The CDR3 region is CASRFRDYSYEQYF. The DNA of the CDR3 is TGTGCCAGCAGATTCCGGGACTACTCCTACGAGCAGTACTTC.

This clonotype has a single count. V is TRBV4-3 and J is TRBJ2-3; TRBD2 aligns across 8 bases. Germline CDR1 is LGHNA and CDR2 is YSLEER. Germline trimming cut 3 bases from V and 6 bases from J; bases unmatched to any gene: 11. The CDR3 runs to 16 residues. The DNA for the CDR3 is TGCGCCAGCAGCCACCGACTAACACGGGAGGGGGATACGCAGTATTTT. Translated, it gives CASSHRLTREGDTQYF.

This clonotype has only a few counts. This rearrangement joins TRBV20-1 to TRBJ2-3; D gene ambiguous. CDR3 length: 10 residues. Trimming pared 8 bases from V and 10 bases from J, leaving 13 bases between. Germline V lookup: CDR1 DFQATT, CDR2 SNEGSKA (reference sequence). The CDR3 protein is CSLSRGSQYF. As DNA, the CDR3 is TGCAGTCTTAGTCGAGGTTCGCAGTATTTT.

The V call is TRBV5-1, the J call TRBJ2-6; TRBD1 might be the D (6 bases). The CDR3 has 16 residues. Germline assignment: CDR1 SGHRS and CDR2 YFSETQ. Trimming cost V 4 bases and J 1 base, with 12 bases left between them. Written as DNA, the CDR3 is TGCGCCAGCAGCCTCAACAGGGCTTCTGGGGCCAACGTCCTGACTTTC. This codes for CASSLNRASGANVLTF. The full variable domain, its missing parts supplied by reference TRBV5-1 and TRBJ2-6, is KAGVTQTPRYLIKTRGQQVTLSCSPISGHRSVSWYQQTPGQGLQFLFEYFSETQRNKGNFPGRFSGRQFSNSRSEMNVSTLELGDSALYLCASSLNRASGANVLTFGAGSRLTVL.

The V and J genes are TRBV20-1 and TRBJ2-7, with D unclear. CDR1 is DFQATT, CDR2 SNEGSKA, per germline (reference sequence). The V end lost 1 base, the J end lost 2 bases, and 15 bases lay between the germline ends. The CDR3 spans 15 residues. The CDR3 DNA reads TGCAGTGCTAGAGGATTTGGCCGATCACCCTACGAGCAGTACTTC. It encodes CSARGFGRSPYEQYF.

The V and J genes are TRBV18 and TRBJ2-1, with 9 bases fitting TRBD1. The DNA end lines up better with TRBJ2-7; the J call may be wrong. The CDR3 covers 14 residues. Germline CDR1 and CDR2: KGHSH and LQKENI. The DNA for the CDR3 is TGTGCCAGCTCCGGACAGGGGACAGACGATGAGCAGTACTTC. This sequence encodes CASSGQGTDDEQYF.

This rearrangement joins TRBV24-1 to TRBJ2-2; the D gene is possibly TRBD1 (6 bases). Looked up from germline, CDR1 is KGHDR and CDR2 is SFDVKD. The V end was cut by 1 base, the J end by 7 bases, with 9 bases between. This CDR3 is built from 14 residues. The CDR3: CATSDFGTNGELFF. The CDR3 DNA reads as TGTGCCACCAGTGATTTCGGGACAAACGGGGAGCTGTTTTTT.

In this sample, this clonotype turned up many times. This chain joins TRBV4-3 and TRBJ2-7; 9 nucleotides align to TRBD1. Germline lookup yields CDR1 LGHNA and CDR2 YSLEER. J gave up 1 base and V 1 base, and 5 bases lay outside the gene matches. CDR3 size: 16 residues. The CDR3: CASSQGTGASSYEQYF. The CDR3 DNA reads TGCGCCAGCAGCCAAGGGACAGGGGCGAGTTCCTACGAGCAGTACTTC.

This clonotype occurred a few times. This chain joins TRBV12-3 or TRBV12-4 and TRBJ2-3; D may be TRBD1 (6 bases). CDR3 size: 13 residues. The V end was cut by 8 bases, the J end by 0 bases, with 9 bases between. CDR3 nucleotide sequence: TGTGCCAGCGGAGGACAGAGCACAGATACGCAGTATTTT. Amino acids: CASGGQSTDTQYF.